The 17 T cell receptor beta chains given below trace back to one sample, sequenced in a study of cytomegalovirus exposure and HLA in healthy donors. PCR primers comprised 60 Vbeta and 13 Jbeta primers. The repertoire was sequenced with immunoSEQ multiplex PCR; TCRdb's copy has only in-frame clones and lacks some. The sample has 120,000 to 150,000 clones, around 10% seen once. The source material was PBMCs. These receptors originate from a male donor in good health and CMV-seronegative.

The CDR3 loop reads CAGNRDLGEKLFF. In DNA, the CDR3 is TGTGCCGGCAATCGGGATCTAGGTGAAAAACTGTTTTTT. This chain connects TRBV25-1 to TRBJ1-4; no clear D gene. Trimming stripped 11 bases from V and 7 bases from J, with 17 bases between. Germline CDR1 reads MGHDK; CDR2 reads SYGVNS. The CDR3 length is 13 residues.

On this clone itself: Other DNA variants within this sample encode the same CDR3. CDR3 sequence reads: CATGQGAGYEQYF. CDR3 nucleotides: TGTGCCACCGGGCAGGGGGCGGGCTACGAGCAGTACTTC. The chain employs TRBV15 and TRBJ2-7, with 8 bases matching TRBD1. V shed 8 bases and J 3 bases; nucleotides not matched to a gene: 6. The CDR3 runs 13 residues. From germline, CDR1 is LNHNV and CDR2 YYDKDF (reference sequence).

This clone has a handful of counts. V is TRBV6-1 and J is TRBJ1-4; TRBD1 might be the D (5 bases). Per germline, CDR1 MNHNS and CDR2 SASEGT. V dropped 2 bases and J dropped 8 bases, with 18 bases sitting between them. The CDR3 is 16 residues long. The CDR3 loop reads CASSERWGDVKEKLFF. The CDR3 nucleotides are TGTGCCAGCAGTGAACGGTGGGGGGACGTAAAAGAAAAACTGTTTTTT.

The CDR3, as DNA: TGCGCCAGCAGCTCAAGGACCTCGGGGACCGGGGAGCTGTTTTTT. This sequence encodes CASSSRTSGTGELFF. V and J are TRBV5-1 and TRBJ2-2; a weak D match, TRBD2 (5 bases). Trimming removed 3 bases at V and 5 bases at J, with 14 bases between. The V gene's germline CDR1 is SGHRS and CDR2 YFSETQ. The CDR3 is 15 residues long.

The CDR3 region is CASSEYGTVDGYTF. In DNA form, the CDR3 reads TGTGCCAGCAGTGAATATGGGACAGTCGATGGCTACACCTTC. V gene TRBV25-1 combines with J gene TRBJ1-2; TRBD1 matches 7 bases. The CDR3 consists of 14 residues. CDR1 is MGHDK and CDR2 is SYGVNS in the germline V gene. V shed 0 bases, J shed 6 bases, and the junction held 4 bases outside the gene matches.

This rearrangement joins TRBV7-3 to TRBJ2-4; 7 positions agree with TRBD1. Germline V lookup: CDR1 SGHTA, CDR2 FQGTGA. The CDR3 is 13 residues long. The ends lost 4 bases at V and 4 bases at J; junction bases unmatched: 1. Here the CDR3 DNA reads TGTGCCAGCAGCTCGGGACAGAAAAACATTCAGTACTTC. It specifies CASSSGQKNIQYF. The full variable domain, in which reference TRBV7-3 and TRBJ2-4 provide the parts outside the CDR3, is GAGVSQTPSNKVTEKGKYVELRCDPISGHTALYWYRQSLGQGPEFLIYFQGTGAADDSGLPNDRFFAVRPEGSVSTLKIQRTERGDSAVYLCASSSGQKNIQYFGAGTRLSVL.

In DNA, the CDR3 is TGTGCCAGCAGCCTGGGCGGGGGGAACTCCTACAATGAGCAGTTCTTC. Amino acids: CASSLGGGNSYNEQFF. The V and J genes are TRBV5-8 and TRBJ2-1; 8 bases fit TRBD2. The CDR3 loop spans 16 amino acids. V was clipped by 4 bases and J by 0 bases; unmatched bases: 6. Germline CDR1 and CDR2: SGHTS and YDEGEE. Filled out from reference TRBV5-8 and TRBJ2-1, the complete variable domain reads EAGVTQSPTHLIKTRGQQATLRCSPISGHTSVYWYQQALGLGLQFLLWYDEGEERNRGNFPPRFSGRQFPNYSSELNVNALELEDSALYLCASSLGGGNSYNEQFFGPGTRLTVL.

The CDR3 nucleotides read TGTGCCAGCAGCGTAGCTCAGACAGGGCCAATTGCGCAGTATTTT. This translates into CASSVAQTGPIAQYF. The gene calls are TRBV9 and TRBJ2-3; TRBD1 matches at 7 bases. Trimming at V came to 0 bases and at J to 10 bases, leaving 11 bases not matched to a gene. The CDR3 extends over 15 amino acids. The germline CDR1 and CDR2 sequences are SGDLS and YYNGEE.

As for this clone: The same CDR3 also results from other DNA sequences found in this sample. The J gene is TRBJ2-2, the V gene TRBV4-3; 7 nucleotides line up with TRBD2. Per the germline V gene, CDR1 is LGHNA and CDR2 is YSLEER. This CDR3 has 16 residues. J gave up 7 bases and V 0 bases, and 8 bases lay outside the gene matches. The CDR3 DNA reads TGCGCCAGCAGCCAAGACGGACTAGGTGCCGGCGGGGAGCTGTTTTTT. It translates to CASSQDGLGAGGELFF.

The chain has TRBV11-3 and TRBJ2-1, with 8 bases lining up with TRBD2. The germline V gene has CDR1 SGHNT and CDR2 YENEEA. After removal of 1 base from V and 4 bases from J, the junction contained 6 bases not matched to a gene. This CDR3 has 16 residues. The CDR3: CASSLGGSGVYNEQFF. As DNA, the CDR3 is TGTGCCAGCAGCTTAGGGGGTAGCGGGGTGTACAATGAGCAGTTCTTC.

This chain uses TRBV19 with TRBJ2-7; 10 nucleotides match TRBD1. Germline lookup yields CDR1 LNHDA and CDR2 SQIVND (reference sequence). The CDR3 has 15 residues. V lost 6 bases and J lost 0; bases outside the gene matches: 5. The CDR3, as DNA: TGTGCCAGTAGGGACCGGGACAGGGGCTCCTACGAGCAGTACTTC. This sequence encodes CASRDRDRGSYEQYF.

The table lists this clone with a count of one. This chain joins TRBV28 and TRBJ2-1; 10 bases are shared with TRBD2. In germline, CDR1 is MDHEN, CDR2 SYDVKM. With V trimmed by 7 bases and J by 8 bases, 14 bases remained unmatched. CDR3 length: 16 residues. CDR3 bases: TGTGCCAGCAACCCGCCAGGGCTAGCGGGAGTTTATGAGCAGTTCTTC. Translating gives CASNPPGLAGVYEQFF.

The chain has TRBV4-1 and TRBJ2-7; maybe TRBD2 (5 bases). The germline V gene encodes CDR1 MGHRA and CDR2 YSYEKL. V was cut by 1 base and J by 6 bases, with 10 bases left in between. The CDR3 runs 13 residues. The DNA of the CDR3 is TGCGCCAGCAGCCAAGGGGAGTACCTCGAGCAGTACTTC. This sequence encodes CASSQGEYLEQYF.

This clone was found a few times. This chain uses TRBV18 with TRBJ1-4, with D tentatively TRBD1 (5 bases). V shed 5 bases and J shed 8 bases, with 15 bases lying between them. The germline V gene has CDR1 KGHSH and CDR2 LQKENI. This CDR3 has 14 amino acids. CDR3 nucleotide sequence: TGTGCCAGCTCAGAGGTCGGGCAGGGAGAAAAACTGTTTTTT. It yields the protein CASSEVGQGEKLFF.

This clone was detected a few times. J is TRBJ1-5 and V is TRBV19; tentative D call: TRBD1 (6 bases). This CDR3 contains 15 residues. Germline CDR1 reads LNHDA; CDR2 reads SQIVND (reference sequence). Between the trimmed V and J ends, which lost 6 bases and 2 bases, there was a span of 14 bases. The CDR3 loop is CASRNRAGGNQPQHF. CDR3 bases: TGTGCCAGTAGAAACAGGGCTGGAGGCAATCAGCCCCAGCATTTT.

Only a few counts were recorded for this clone. This chain connects TRBV11-3 to TRBJ1-1; TRBD1 is a possible D gene (6 bases). V was trimmed by 3 bases and J by 5 bases, leaving 10 bases between them. This CDR3 is built from 13 residues. CDR1 is SGHNT and CDR2 is YENEEA in the germline V gene. CDR3 coding DNA: TGTGCCAGCAGCTTGGGGGCTGGTACTGAAGCTTTCTTT. Residues: CASSLGAGTEAFF. The full variable domain, its missing parts supplied by reference TRBV11-3 and TRBJ1-1, is EAGVVQSPRYKIIEKKQPVAFWCNPISGHNTLYWYLQNLGQGPELLIRYENEEAVDDSQLPKDRFSAERLKGVDSTLKIQPAELGDSAVYLCASSLGAGTEAFFGQGTRLTVV.

This chain connects TRBV14 to TRBJ1-1, with D unresolved. The germline V gene has CDR1 SGHDN and CDR2 FVKESK. CDR3 length: 14 amino acids. The ends were cut back, 6 bases at V and 1 base at J, with 12 bases in the middle. CDR3 region: CASRLQEPNTEAFF. The CDR3 DNA follows: TGTGCCAGCAGACTGCAGGAACCGAACACTGAAGCTTTCTTT.